This T cell receptor (beta chain) was found in a study of cytomegalovirus exposure and HLA in healthy donors (dated 2017 in TCRdb). Regarding the complete study: An earlier analysis of 550 to 700 of the donors reported roughly 300 Gb of sequence data and approximately 110 million unique TCR beta sequences from about 200 million T cells. An early release covering 550 to 650 HLA-typed donors comprised around 300 gigabases of sequencing data and tens of millions of unique TCR sequences. Of the 300 to 500 genotyped donors, more than 75% were placed in the genetic ancestry cluster associated with self-reported Caucasian donors. The study aimed to test whether signatures of past pathogen exposure could be identified by cataloging public T cell receptors. The T cell repertoires of 666 subjects were profiled by immunosequencing and related to cytomegalovirus serostatus. Besides the first cohort of hundreds of subjects, a separate validation cohort made up of about 120 different subjects was used. To predict cytomegalovirus infection status, the study brought together high-throughput TCR immunosequencing, statistical association of individual TCRs with disease status, and machine learning. A later analysis re-analyzed previously published TCR beta repertoires from about 730 donors and added high-resolution HLA genotyping to study TCR occurrence patterns. In the later analysis, no new phenotypic data were used to find candidate immune exposures; instead, reliance was placed on TCR beta sequences and their occurrence across donors. To decide whether each TCR beta V gene segment behaved as functional or pseudogenic, an earlier analysis of fewer than 750 of the donors relied on high-throughput TCR beta sequencing. Donor age, sex, ethnicity and CMV serostatus were collected together with the repertoire data. In a later genetic analysis, genome-wide SNP genotypes for about three fifths of the 666 donors were used, and that subset was treated as a discovery cohort. All discovery cohort repertoires had been generated on a single sequencing platform. HLA typing covered class I and class II loci at four-digit resolution. The number of typed donors differed by locus: roughly 620-640 for A, B, C, DRB1 and DQB1; some 540 for DQA1; around 610 for DPA1; and some 450 for DPB1. Five DR-DQ haplotypes were treated as single units for association and clustering because of strong linkage in the cohort. Across 300 to 500 genotyped donors of the cohort, an average of about 250,000 unique TCR beta nucleotide sequences per donor were sequenced, and roughly 20% of those sequences were non-productive.

In total, roughly 710 healthy bone marrow donors made up the cohort. At the time of sampling, every cohort member was nominally healthy, though immune exposures that went unrecorded were likely present. The donor was CMV seropositive and was included in the group of approximately 310 seropositive cohort members. A peripheral blood sample was collected from each donor, and TCR beta sequencing was performed on peripheral blood mononuclear cells. Genomic DNA extraction from the blood cell samples was performed with the Qiagen DNeasy Blood Extraction Kit. The investigation overall reported the following: A later analysis found that HLA-associated TCR beta chains were more clonally expanded and had lower generation probabilities than equally common non-associated chains. Compared with the roughly 700-donor mean, donors in an Asian-associated ancestry cluster had fewer N-insertions in productive TCRs, according to a later genetic analysis. Linkage disequilibrium might explain the correlated functional status among segregating V segments, but an unknown experimental factor could not be ruled out. According to the authors, the approach could potentially be generalized to other disease states and immunological phenotypes. This cohort had only TCR beta chains sequenced, and the lack of alpha or paired-chain data limited which features could be detected. A cluster of highly shared sequence variants was judged likely to represent a technical artifact of the sequencing pipeline. A further reported finding was that TCR beta sequences accurately predicted the HLA-A and HLA-B alleles for most subjects in the first cohort. Because counts were too low, around 17 rarely observed V segments, including chromosome 9 orphons, were left out of the earlier analysis of some 640 of the donors. When HLA alleles, especially DR and DQ, strongly co-occurred, attributing TCR associations to individual alleles was difficult. Presence/absence analyses assumed roughly uniform sequencing depth across donors, an assumption that may not hold. The classifier was reported to diagnose cytomegalovirus status with high specificity and sensitivity in both the original and validation cohorts. In vitro tests confirmed that a few of the cytomegalovirus-associated TCR beta chains recognize cytomegalovirus antigens. V-gene and J-gene trimming of TCR beta chains was associated with a missense DCLRE1C variant in a later genetic analysis, and the association was replicated in an independent cohort. According to a later analysis, TCR association rates differed among HLA loci, with DRB1 alleles showing the most associated TCRs and HLA-C alleles showing the fewest. Some IMGT-functional V segments, including TRBV6-2 and TRBV6-3, could not be distinguished by the 87-base-pair reads and were therefore excluded. CMV serostatus was the only immune exposure information available for the cohort. Specific HLA alleles were associated with about 17,000 TCR beta sequences at a false discovery rate of 0.05 in a later analysis. Because HLA typing was missing for some donors at each locus, association tests included only the typed subset. Most CMV-associated TCR beta chains appeared to be HLA-restricted in a later analysis, and the HLA associations seemed to be driven largely by CMV exposure. In the study, around 150 TCR beta chains were listed as associated with cytomegalovirus. Broadly in line with IMGT annotations, most TCR beta V segments showed up in productive rearrangements about 87% or about 30% of the time in an earlier analysis of approximately 640 of the donors. Most TCR sequences were seen in very few donors, while some public TCRs were found in many individuals. Several of the top co-occurrence clusters appeared to be linked to parvovirus B19, influenza, CMV and Epstein-Barr virus, according to a later analysis.

The CDR3 sequence holds 15 residues, the cysteine and phenylalanine included. CDR3 DNA is the only sequence kept; it has 45 bases, read in frame from the first base. Reading the germline V gene (reference sequence) gives CDR1 SGHNT and CDR2 YYREEE. V is cut back by 5 bases and J by 4 bases, with 9 bases in the junction unmatched. Receptor libraries were prepared by the immunoSEQ multiplex PCR assay. For the multiplex PCR, a mixture combining 60 forward primers for TCR Vbeta segments and 13 reverse primers for TCR Jbeta segments was used. The CDR3 region of rearranged TCR beta genes was amplified from genomic DNA with a multiplex PCR assay. The Illumina HiSeq System was used to sequence the amplified TCR beta libraries as 87-base-pair reads. Turning to the authors' computational methods: A later analysis tallied 75 million to 95 million unique TCR beta chains across the 666 repertoires, and roughly 11 million of those chains were shared by two or more donors. Raw reads were error-corrected and collapsed into unique sequences by a nearest-neighbor algorithm in which closely related sequences were merged to remove PCR and sequencing errors. Alignment of CDR3 sequences to IMGT reference sequences was used to assign V, D and J gene segments. Each retained sequence needed at least a six-nucleotide match to both a V gene segment and a J gene segment. Rearrangements were called productive when the CDR3 lacked stop codons and stayed in frame with V and J; all others were non-productive. Following IMGT convention, CDR3 was defined as the stretch from the second conserved V-encoded cysteine up to the conserved J-encoded phenylalanine. Sequences without an unambiguous match to a single V gene segment were excluded from the earlier analysis of 587 of the donors. An earlier analysis of 450 to 650 of the donors called V segments functional above 56.7% productive rearrangements and segregating when the between-donor standard deviation exceeded 5%. A statistical classification framework was built to diagnose cytomegalovirus status from the catalog of TCR beta chain sequences. A later analysis assigned V and J genes by comparing TCR nucleotide sequences with IMGT/GENE-DB human TR gene sequences. In a later analysis, CDR3 sequences and most-parsimonious VDJ recombination scenarios were assigned using the TCRdist pipeline. In a later analysis, each TCR beta chain was defined by its CDR3 amino acid sequence together with its V-gene family, and reads without a unique V-gene family were excluded. To address suspected cross-contamination and a sequencing artifact, a later analysis removed approximately 590 highly shared, low-generation-probability nucleotide sequences. In a later analysis, a clonal expansion index was calculated for each public chain from normalized within-repertoire ranks of inferred template counts. Generation probabilities in a later analysis came from a VDJ recombination model fitted to out-of-frame rearrangements, and those results were checked against IGoR. In a later analysis, TCR-TCR, TCR-HLA and TCR-CMV co-occurrence was scored with hypergeometric tests, and a repertoire-size bias correction was applied to TCR pairs. A later analysis estimated false discovery rates by permuting HLA or CMV assignments 20 times. In a later analysis, co-occurring TCRs were grouped using DBSCAN, with TCRdist sequence similarity added in when clustering inside HLA-allele-positive subsets. Repertoires with fewer than 30,000 or more than 120,000 public chains, plus five repertoires with anomalous nucleotide sharing, were excluded from co-occurrence clustering. TCRdb's version of the immuneACCESS table is confined to in-frame rearrangements and falls short of the full clone set. An unresolved V gene accounts for under half of the shortfall where checked; the remainder is of unknown origin. Clone size and V and J calls were adopted from that table, with D and trimming inferred from the DNA. The sample includes over 150,000 clones, with roughly four fifths observed a single time. Clones ranked in the top ten supply around 4.9% of the sample.

This clone occurred once. Its antigen is still unknown. Within one base of it there is no much larger clone, and no base qualities were kept. The V gene is TRBV5-4 and the J gene is TRBJ2-1; 7 central nucleotides agree with TRBD2. The sequenced sample consisted of PBMCs. The receptor was isolated from a girl aged 10 to 17 in good health and CMV-seropositive. The DNA sequence follows: TGTGCCAGCAGACCCGGGACTACGATATACAATGAGCAGTTCTTC. Its translation reads: CASRPGTTIYNEQFF.